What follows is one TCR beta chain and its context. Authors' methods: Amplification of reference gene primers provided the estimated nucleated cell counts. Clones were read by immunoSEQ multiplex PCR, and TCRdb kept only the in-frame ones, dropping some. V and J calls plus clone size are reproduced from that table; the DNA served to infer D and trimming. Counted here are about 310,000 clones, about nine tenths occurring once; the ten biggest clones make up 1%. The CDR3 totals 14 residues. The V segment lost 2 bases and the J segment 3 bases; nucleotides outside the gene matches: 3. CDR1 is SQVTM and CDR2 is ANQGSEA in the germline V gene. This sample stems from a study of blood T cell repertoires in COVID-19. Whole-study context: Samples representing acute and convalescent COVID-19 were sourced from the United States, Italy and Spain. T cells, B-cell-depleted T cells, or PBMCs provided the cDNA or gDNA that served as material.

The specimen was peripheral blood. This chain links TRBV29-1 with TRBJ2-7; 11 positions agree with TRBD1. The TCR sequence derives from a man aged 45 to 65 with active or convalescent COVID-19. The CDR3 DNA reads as TGCAGCGTTGAAAGGGGGACAGGGGGCTACGAGCAGTACTTC. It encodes CSVERGTGGYEQYF.